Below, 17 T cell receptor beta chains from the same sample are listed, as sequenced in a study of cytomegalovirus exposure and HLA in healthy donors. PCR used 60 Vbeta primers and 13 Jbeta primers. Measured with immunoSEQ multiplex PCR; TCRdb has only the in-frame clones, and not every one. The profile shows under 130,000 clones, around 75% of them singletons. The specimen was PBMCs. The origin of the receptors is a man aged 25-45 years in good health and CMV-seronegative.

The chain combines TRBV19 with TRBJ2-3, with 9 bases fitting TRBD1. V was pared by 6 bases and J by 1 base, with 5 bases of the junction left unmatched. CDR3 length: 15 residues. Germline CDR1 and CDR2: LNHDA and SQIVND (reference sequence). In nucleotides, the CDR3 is TGTGCCAGTAGGGGGACAGGGAGAGGCACAGATACGCAGTATTTT. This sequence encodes CASRGTGRGTDTQYF.

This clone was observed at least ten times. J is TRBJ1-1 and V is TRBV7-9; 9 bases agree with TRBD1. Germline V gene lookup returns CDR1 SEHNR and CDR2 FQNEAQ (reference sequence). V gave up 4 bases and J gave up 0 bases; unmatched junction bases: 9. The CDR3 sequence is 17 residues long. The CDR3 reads CASSYQADRGLNTEAFF. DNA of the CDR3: TGTGCCAGCAGCTACCAAGCGGACAGGGGTCTGAACACTGAAGCTTTCTTT.

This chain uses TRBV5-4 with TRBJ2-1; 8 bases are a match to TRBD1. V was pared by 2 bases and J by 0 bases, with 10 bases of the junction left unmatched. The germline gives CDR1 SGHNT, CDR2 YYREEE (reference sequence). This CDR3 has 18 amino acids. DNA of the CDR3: TGTGCCAGCAGCTTACCTACAGGGGGTACCATCTCCTACAATGAGCAGTTCTTC. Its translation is CASSLPTGGTISYNEQFF.

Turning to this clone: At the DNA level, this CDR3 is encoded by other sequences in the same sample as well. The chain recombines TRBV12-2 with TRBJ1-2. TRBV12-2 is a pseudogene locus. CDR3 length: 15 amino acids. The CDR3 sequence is CASRPREAFRYGYTF. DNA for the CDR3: TGTGCAAGTCGCCCCCGGGAAGCTTTTAGGTATGGCTACACCTTC.

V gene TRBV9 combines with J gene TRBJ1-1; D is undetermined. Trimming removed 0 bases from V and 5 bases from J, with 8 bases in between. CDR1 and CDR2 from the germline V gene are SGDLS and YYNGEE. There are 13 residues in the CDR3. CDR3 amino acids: CASSVGGWTEAFF. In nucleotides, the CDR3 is TGTGCCAGCAGCGTAGGAGGGTGGACTGAAGCTTTCTTT.

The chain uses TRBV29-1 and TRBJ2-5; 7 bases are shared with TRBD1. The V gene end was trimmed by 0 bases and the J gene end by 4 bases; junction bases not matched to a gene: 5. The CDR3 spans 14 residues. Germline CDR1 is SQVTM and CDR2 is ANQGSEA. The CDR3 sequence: CSVEEGQWGETQYF. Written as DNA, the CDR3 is TGCAGCGTTGAAGAGGGACAGTGGGGAGAGACCCAGTACTTC.

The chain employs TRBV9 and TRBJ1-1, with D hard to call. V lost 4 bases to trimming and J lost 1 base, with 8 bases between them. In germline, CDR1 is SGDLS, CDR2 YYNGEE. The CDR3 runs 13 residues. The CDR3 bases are TGTGCCAGCAGCCGGGGAGGGAACACTGAAGCTTTCTTT. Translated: CASSRGGNTEAFF.

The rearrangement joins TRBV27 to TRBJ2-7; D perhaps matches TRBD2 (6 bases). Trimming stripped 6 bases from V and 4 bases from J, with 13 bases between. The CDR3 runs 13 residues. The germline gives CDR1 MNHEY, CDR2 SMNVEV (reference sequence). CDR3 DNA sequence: TGTGCCAGCAGGGAGACTAGTAGGTACGAGCAGTACTTC. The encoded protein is CASRETSRYEQYF.

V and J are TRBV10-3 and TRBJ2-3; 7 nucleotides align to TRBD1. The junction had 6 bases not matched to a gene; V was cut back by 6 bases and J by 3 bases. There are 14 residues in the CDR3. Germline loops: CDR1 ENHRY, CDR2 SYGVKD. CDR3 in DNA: TGTGCCATCAGATCCGGGACAGATACAGATACGCAGTATTTT. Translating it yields CAIRSGTDTDTQYF.

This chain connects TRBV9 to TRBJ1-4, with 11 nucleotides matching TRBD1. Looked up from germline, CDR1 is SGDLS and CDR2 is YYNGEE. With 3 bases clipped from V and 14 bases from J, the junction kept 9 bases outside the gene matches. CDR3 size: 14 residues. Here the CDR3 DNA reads TGTGCCAGCAGCGCCGGGACAGGGGGTTCTGGGCTGTTTTTT. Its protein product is CASSAGTGGSGLFF.

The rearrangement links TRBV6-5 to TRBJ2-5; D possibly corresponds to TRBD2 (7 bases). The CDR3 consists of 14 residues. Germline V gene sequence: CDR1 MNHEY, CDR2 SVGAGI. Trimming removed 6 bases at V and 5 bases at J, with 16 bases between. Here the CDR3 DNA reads TGTGCCAGCAGCTCCCCCGGGGGGCCGGAGACCCAGTACTTC. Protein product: CASSSPGGPETQYF.

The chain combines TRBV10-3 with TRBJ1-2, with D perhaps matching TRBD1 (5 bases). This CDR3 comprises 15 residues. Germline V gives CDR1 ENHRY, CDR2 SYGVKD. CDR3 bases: TGTGCTACGGGGGAGGCCGATACTCGAGAGGGTGGCTACACCTTC. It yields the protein CATGEADTREGGYTF.

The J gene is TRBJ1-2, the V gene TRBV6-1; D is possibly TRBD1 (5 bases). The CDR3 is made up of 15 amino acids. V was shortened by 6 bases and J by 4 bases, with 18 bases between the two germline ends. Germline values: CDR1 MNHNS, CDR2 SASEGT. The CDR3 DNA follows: TGTGCCAGCAGGGAGACAGCGGGGGAATCCTATGGCTACACCTTC. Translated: CASRETAGESYGYTF.

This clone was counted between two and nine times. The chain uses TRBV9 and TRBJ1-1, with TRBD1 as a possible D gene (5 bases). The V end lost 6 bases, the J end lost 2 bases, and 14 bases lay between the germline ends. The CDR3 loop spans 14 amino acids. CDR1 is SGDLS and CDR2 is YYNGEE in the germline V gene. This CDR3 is CASTLGGDNTEAFF. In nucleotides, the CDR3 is TGTGCCAGCACCCTGGGGGGGGATAACACTGAAGCTTTCTTT.

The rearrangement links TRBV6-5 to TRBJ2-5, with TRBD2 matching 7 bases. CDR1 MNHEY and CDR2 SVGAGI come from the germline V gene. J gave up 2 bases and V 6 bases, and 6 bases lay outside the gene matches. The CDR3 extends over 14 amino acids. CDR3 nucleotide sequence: TGTGCCAGCAGAGATAGCGGGCATCAAGAGACCCAGTACTTC. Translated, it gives CASRDSGHQETQYF.

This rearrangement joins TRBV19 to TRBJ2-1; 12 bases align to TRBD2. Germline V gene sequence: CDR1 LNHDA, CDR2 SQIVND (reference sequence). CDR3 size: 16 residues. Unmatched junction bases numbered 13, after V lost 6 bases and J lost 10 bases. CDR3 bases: TGTGCCAGTAGCGACTTTACTAGCGGGGGGCCCCAGGAGCAGTTCTTC. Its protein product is CASSDFTSGGPQEQFF.

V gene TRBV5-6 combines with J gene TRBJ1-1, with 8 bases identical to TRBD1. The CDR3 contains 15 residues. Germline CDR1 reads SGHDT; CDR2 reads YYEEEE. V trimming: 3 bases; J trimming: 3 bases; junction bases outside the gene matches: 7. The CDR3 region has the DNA TGTGCCAGCAGCTCCGGACAGGGATTTTACACTGAAGCTTTCTTT. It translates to CASSSGQGFYTEAFF.